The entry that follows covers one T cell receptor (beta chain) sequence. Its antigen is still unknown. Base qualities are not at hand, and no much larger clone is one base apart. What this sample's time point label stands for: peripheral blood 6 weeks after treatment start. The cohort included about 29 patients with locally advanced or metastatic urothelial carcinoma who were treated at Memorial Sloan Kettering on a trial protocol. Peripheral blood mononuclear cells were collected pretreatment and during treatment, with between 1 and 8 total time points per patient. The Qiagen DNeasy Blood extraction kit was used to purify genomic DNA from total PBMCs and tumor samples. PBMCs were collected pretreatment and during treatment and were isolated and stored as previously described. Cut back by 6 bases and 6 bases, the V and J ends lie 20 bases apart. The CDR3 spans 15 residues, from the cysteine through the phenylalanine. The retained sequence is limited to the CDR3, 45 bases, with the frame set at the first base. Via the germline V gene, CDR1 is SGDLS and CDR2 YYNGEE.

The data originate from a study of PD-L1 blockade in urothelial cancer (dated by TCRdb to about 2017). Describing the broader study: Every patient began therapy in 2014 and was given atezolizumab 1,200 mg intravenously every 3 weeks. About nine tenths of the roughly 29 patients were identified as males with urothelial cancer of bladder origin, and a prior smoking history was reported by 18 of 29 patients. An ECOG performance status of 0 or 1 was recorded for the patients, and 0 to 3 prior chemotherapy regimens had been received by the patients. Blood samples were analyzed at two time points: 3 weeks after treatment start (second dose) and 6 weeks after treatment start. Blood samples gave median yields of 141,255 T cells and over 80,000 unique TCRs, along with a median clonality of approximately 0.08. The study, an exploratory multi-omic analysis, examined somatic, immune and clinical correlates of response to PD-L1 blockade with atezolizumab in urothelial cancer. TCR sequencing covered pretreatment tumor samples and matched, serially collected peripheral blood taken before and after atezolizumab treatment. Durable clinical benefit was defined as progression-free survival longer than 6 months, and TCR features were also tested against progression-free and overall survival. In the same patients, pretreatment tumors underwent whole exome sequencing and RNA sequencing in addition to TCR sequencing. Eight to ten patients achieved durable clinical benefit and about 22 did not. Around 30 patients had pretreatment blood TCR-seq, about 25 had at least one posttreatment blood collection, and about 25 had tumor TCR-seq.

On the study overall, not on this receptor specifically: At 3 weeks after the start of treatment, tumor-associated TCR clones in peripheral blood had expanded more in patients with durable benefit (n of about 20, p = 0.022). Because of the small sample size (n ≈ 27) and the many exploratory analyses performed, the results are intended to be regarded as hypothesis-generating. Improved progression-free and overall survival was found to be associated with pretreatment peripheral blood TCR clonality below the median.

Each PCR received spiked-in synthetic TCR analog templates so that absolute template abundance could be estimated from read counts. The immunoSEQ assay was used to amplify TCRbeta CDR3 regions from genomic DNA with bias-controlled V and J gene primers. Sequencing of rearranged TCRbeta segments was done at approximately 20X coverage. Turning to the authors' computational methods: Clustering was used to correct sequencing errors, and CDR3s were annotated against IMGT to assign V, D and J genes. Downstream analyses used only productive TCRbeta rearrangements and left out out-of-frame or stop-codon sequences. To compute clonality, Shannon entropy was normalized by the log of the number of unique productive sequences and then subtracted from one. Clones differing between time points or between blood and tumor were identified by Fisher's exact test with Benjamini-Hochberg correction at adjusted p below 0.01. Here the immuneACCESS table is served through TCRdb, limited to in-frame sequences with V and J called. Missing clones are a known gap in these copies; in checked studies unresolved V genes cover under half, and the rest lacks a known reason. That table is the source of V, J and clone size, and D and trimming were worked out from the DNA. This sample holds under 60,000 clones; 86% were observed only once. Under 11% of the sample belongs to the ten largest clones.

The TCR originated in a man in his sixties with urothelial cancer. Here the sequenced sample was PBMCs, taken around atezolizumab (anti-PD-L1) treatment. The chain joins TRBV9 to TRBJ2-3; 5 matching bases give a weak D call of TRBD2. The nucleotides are TGTGCCAGCATCTCCGTTGGGCTAGCTTGGGATACGCAGTATTTT. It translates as CASISVGLAWDTQYF.